The 22 T cell receptor beta chains below come from one sample, sequenced in a study of T-cell memory formation after mild COVID-19 (dated by TCRdb to the early 2020s). Libraries came from 5' RACE. Sequenced using an Illumina NovaSeq 6000. TCRdb's own reprocessing of the public reads used fastp at Q25 and MiXCR and kept productive beta chains. Here each entry gathers all rows of one CDR3 protein and keeps the most common genes and DNA. Here the sample has about half a million distinct CDR3 sequences; around a sixth occur a single time. The ten largest account for 9% to 15% of the sample. The specimen sequenced was PBMCs or a T cell subset sorted from them (not recorded which). Receptors were obtained from an adult woman who had mild COVID-19 (a few samples of this study predate the infection). The sample titles of this study are shuffled in the database, so cell type and time point are left out; the donor was told from shared clones.

This clonotype was observed a few times. The chain combines TRBV19 with TRBJ2-3; TRBD1 matches 9 bases. The CDR3 is 15 amino acids. Per the germline V gene, CDR1 is LNHDA and CDR2 is SQIVND (reference sequence). V lost 6 bases to trimming and J lost 6 bases; unmatched junction nucleotides: 10. The CDR3 loop reads CASRSGTGPGDTQYF. The CDR3 DNA reads as TGTGCCAGTAGGTCCGGGACAGGGCCGGGGGATACGCAGTATTTT.

V usage is TRBV5-8 and J usage is TRBJ1-2; D is undetermined. The CDR3 extends over 15 amino acids. V lost 4 bases and J lost 6, with 19 bases in between. Germline V gene data show CDR1 as SGHTS and CDR2 as YDEGEE. The CDR3 DNA reads as TGTGCCAGCAGCCCCCTGACCCCTCAAAGGGATGGCTACACCTTC. Its protein product is CASSPLTPQRDGYTF.

V usage is TRBV4-2 and J usage is TRBJ2-6, with D possibly TRBD1 on 6 matching bases. V was clipped by 0 bases and J by 0 bases, with 15 bases between them. Germline assignment: CDR1 LGHNA and CDR2 YNFKEQ. The CDR3 has 19 amino acids. The CDR3 loop reads CASSQDYRTATSGANVLTF. The CDR3 coding sequence is TGTGCCAGCAGCCAAGATTACCGGACAGCGACCTCTGGGGCCAACGTCCTGACTTTC.

V is TRBV4-1 and J is TRBJ2-5; possible D gene TRBD1, 5 bases. The CDR3 totals 15 residues. Trimming cost V 0 bases and J 6 bases, with 14 bases left between them. Germline V gene sequence: CDR1 MGHRA, CDR2 YSYEKL. CDR3 protein: CASSQDLAGWKTQYF. The DNA for the CDR3 is TGCGCCAGCAGCCAAGATCTGGCAGGGTGGAAGACCCAGTACTTC.

CDR3 nucleotide sequence: TGTGCCAGCGGGGGGCCGACCGGGGGTGAAAAACTGTTTTTT. It codes for CASGGPTGGEKLFF. The genes are TRBV7-8 and TRBJ1-4; maybe TRBD1 (6 bases). The V end lost 8 bases, the J end lost 7 bases, and 17 bases lay between the germline ends. The CDR3 has 14 residues. Germline CDR1 reads SGHVS; CDR2 reads FQNEAQ.

The gene calls are TRBV29-1 and TRBJ1-2, with D perhaps matching TRBD1 (5 bases). The CDR3 loop spans 13 amino acids. Germline loops: CDR1 SQVTM, CDR2 ANQGSEA. Trimming took 7 bases from V and 6 from J, leaving 18 bases between them. CDR3 sequence reads: CSADGRGGNGYTF. Here the CDR3 DNA reads TGCAGCGCCGACGGTAGGGGTGGGAATGGCTACACCTTC.

The chain joins TRBV10-3 to TRBJ2-3; perhaps TRBD1 as D (6 bases). The germline V gene encodes CDR1 ENHRY and CDR2 SYGVKD. The CDR3 consists of 15 residues. The V and J ends lost 7 bases and 3 bases respectively, with 17 bases between them. Written as DNA, the CDR3 is TGTGCCATCATGCCGGGACACGAGGTAACAGATACGCAGTATTTT. Protein product: CAIMPGHEVTDTQYF.

V and J are TRBV9 and TRBJ2-3; D may be TRBD2 (6 bases). The CDR3 loop spans 15 amino acids. Deletions cut 4 bases from V and 4 bases from J, with 16 bases between. The V gene's germline CDR1 is SGDLS and CDR2 YYNGEE. The CDR3 region is CASSRGTSSADTQYF. CDR3 coding DNA: TGTGCCAGCAGCCGAGGGACTTCCTCCGCAGATACGCAGTATTTT.

This clonotype appeared a few times. This chain connects TRBV5-1 to TRBJ1-2; 10 positions agree with TRBD1. The CDR3 consists of 17 residues. J lost 1 base, V lost 5 bases, and 11 bases had no gene match. Germline lookup yields CDR1 SGHRS and CDR2 YFSETQ. The DNA of the CDR3 is TGCGCCAGCAGGCCGCCCGGGACAGGGGTTCATAACTATGGCTACACCTTC. Translation gives CASRPPGTGVHNYGYTF.

The chain recombines TRBV6-5 with TRBJ2-5, with 7 nucleotides matching TRBD1. With V trimmed by 6 bases and J by 2 bases, 18 bases remained unmatched. Germline-derived CDR1 and CDR2 are MNHEY and SVGAGI. This CDR3 comprises 18 residues. This CDR3 is CASSLGQNNPQWQETQYF. The CDR3 DNA sequence: TGTGCCAGCAGCCTGGGACAGAATAACCCCCAATGGCAAGAGACCCAGTACTTC.

This chain joins TRBV6-6 and TRBJ1-1; D remains unclear. V lost 8 bases and J 0 bases, leaving 19 bases between the germline ends. Germline V CDR1 and CDR2: MNHNY, SVGAGI (reference sequence). The CDR3 extends over 16 amino acids. CDR3 coding DNA: TGTGCCAGCCGTCCCGGGCGAACAGCTCTGAACACTGAAGCTTTCTTT. Its translation is CASRPGRTALNTEAFF.

The chain joins TRBV29-1 to TRBJ2-1; 8 bases line up with TRBD2. Germline trimming cut 4 bases from V and 7 bases from J; bases unmatched to any gene: 0. CDR3 length: 11 residues. The germline V gene encodes CDR1 SQVTM and CDR2 ANQGSEA. In DNA, the CDR3 is TGCAGCGTTGGACTAGCGAATGAGCAGTTCTTC. It yields the protein CSVGLANEQFF.

This clonotype was observed a handful of times. V usage is TRBV9 and J usage is TRBJ2-1; D is undetermined. The CDR3 is 17 amino acids. Germline CDR1 is SGDLS and CDR2 is YYNGEE. V was shortened by 0 bases and J by 0 bases, with 13 bases between the two germline ends. CDR3 loop: CASSVVGTPSSYNEQFF. CDR3 nucleotides: TGTGCCAGCAGCGTAGTAGGTACGCCTAGCTCCTACAATGAGCAGTTCTTC.

This clonotype was counted between two and nine times. An end of the junction differs from the germline gene, which may be a read error. The chain carries TRBV7-7 and TRBJ2-7; tentative D call: TRBD1 (6 bases). CDR1 and CDR2 (germline): SSHAT, FNYEAQ (reference sequence). This CDR3 spans 13 amino acids. The CDR3 DNA reads as TGTGCTAGCAGCTTCAATCAGGGGTACGAGCAGTACTTC. Its translation: CASSFNQGYEQYF.

This clonotype came up a few times. The J gene is TRBJ1-1, the V gene TRBV6-5, with 10 positions matching TRBD1. This CDR3 is built from 15 residues. Germline CDR1 is MNHEY and CDR2 is SVGAGI. The ends lost 3 bases at V and 1 base at J; junction bases unmatched: 2. The DNA for the CDR3 is TGTGCCAGCAGTTATGGGGACAGGGGGAACACTGAAGCTTTCTTT. This sequence encodes CASSYGDRGNTEAFF.

The chain employs TRBV5-1 and TRBJ2-1; 7 positions agree with TRBD2. From germline, CDR1 is SGHRS and CDR2 YFSETQ. The CDR3 totals 16 residues. With 2 bases clipped from V and 8 bases from J, the junction kept 13 bases outside the gene matches. The CDR3 DNA reads TGCGCCAGCAGCTTTCGCCTAGCGGTCCCCTTGGATGAGCAGTTCTTC. It specifies CASSFRLAVPLDEQFF. The complete variable domain, with remaining parts taken from reference TRBV5-1 and TRBJ2-1, reads KAGVTQTPRYLIKTRGQQVTLSCSPISGHRSVSWYQQTPGQGLQFLFEYFSETQRNKGNFPGRFSGRQFSNSRSEMNVSTLELGDSALYLCASSFRLAVPLDEQFFGPGTRLTVL.

The rearrangement joins TRBV4-1 to TRBJ2-7; possible D gene TRBD2, 5 bases. This CDR3 has 15 residues. V was clipped by 1 base and J by 3 bases, with 13 bases between them. Germline CDR1 MGHRA, CDR2 YSYEKL. The CDR3 loop is CASSQGAGIGYEQYF. In DNA form, the CDR3 reads TGCGCCAGCAGCCAAGGTGCCGGGATCGGCTACGAGCAGTACTTC.

This clonotype was detected many times. The CDR3 here is CASSDRGPYEQYF. CDR3 DNA sequence: TGTGCCAGCAGCGACAGGGGGCCCTACGAGCAGTACTTC. This chain links TRBV7-9 with TRBJ2-7; the match to TRBD1 covers 10 bases. This CDR3 region has 13 residues. Germline V lookup: CDR1 SEHNR, CDR2 FQNEAQ (reference sequence). The junction had 0 bases not matched to a gene; V was cut back by 5 bases and J by 2 bases.

V gene TRBV6-2 or TRBV6-3 combines with J gene TRBJ2-1; the D is unclear. CDR1 and CDR2 from the germline V gene are MNHEY and SVGEGT. The CDR3 sequence is 13 residues long. V lost 3 bases to trimming and J lost 0 bases, with 3 bases between them. The DNA for the CDR3 is TGTGCCAGCAGTTATTACTCCTACAATGAGCAGTTCTTC. Its translation: CASSYYSYNEQFF.

There are a few counts of this clonotype. CDR3: CASSQVVGGLNQPQHF. For the CDR3, the DNA is TGCGCCAGCAGCCAGGTAGTGGGGGGTTTAAATCAGCCCCAGCATTTT. The genes are TRBV4-1 and TRBJ1-5; TRBD1 might be the D (5 bases). Trimming left V 3 bases short and J 4 bases short, with 16 bases between. This CDR3 spans 16 amino acids. CDR1 is MGHRA and CDR2 is YSYEKL in the germline V gene.

The table lists this clonotype with a few counts. The CDR3 sequence: CASRKLAVGSYNEQFF. The DNA for the CDR3 is TGTGCCAGCAGAAAACTAGCGGTGGGCTCCTACAATGAGCAGTTCTTC. V and J are TRBV2 and TRBJ2-1, with 8 bases that match TRBD2. Losses at the gene ends were 6 bases for V and 0 bases for J; bases not matched to a gene: 7. This CDR3 is 16 amino acids long. Germline CDR1 is SNHLY and CDR2 is FYNNEI.

This clonotype appeared a single time. The CDR3 protein is CASRGAWDEAFF. The CDR3 DNA follows: TGCGCCAGCAGGGGGGCGTGGGATGAAGCTTTCTTT. The V gene is TRBV5-1, the J gene TRBJ1-1; D perhaps matches TRBD1 (6 bases). V dropped 5 bases and J dropped 7 bases, with 12 bases sitting between them. The CDR3 sequence is 12 residues long. CDR1 SGHRS and CDR2 YFSETQ come from the germline V gene.